A selection of T cell receptor beta chains follows, all from one sample in a study of blood T cell repertoires in COVID-19. Clones were sequenced by immunoSEQ multiplex PCR, and TCRdb holds only the in-frame ones, with some missing. Of approximately 330,000 clones detected, approximately 86% appear once; the ten largest clones hold more than 7.5%. The sample comprised peripheral blood. These receptors came from a man aged 25 to 40 with COVID-19, enrolled during active disease. The CDR3 runs from the conserved cysteine through the conserved F or W.

v_call	j_call	cdr3_aa
TRBV7-2	TRBJ2-5	CASSLQTYNRETQYF
TRBV5-1	TRBJ1-2	CASSLTGTMKIYTF
TRBV30	TRBJ2-1	CAWSGRLADNEQFF
TRBV5-4	TRBJ2-1	CASSLGGQRASYNEQFF
TRBV19	TRBJ1-5	CASSREVYSNQPQHF
TRBV6-6	TRBJ1-2	CASRDRGADGYTF
TRBV3-1/TRBV3-2	TRBJ2-2	CASSQGLVNTGELFF
TRBV7-2	TRBJ1-2	CASSYGTGNGYTF
TRBV5-1	TRBJ1-1	CASTGTGNTEAFF
TRBV5-5	TRBJ2-1	CASSRQGYEQFF
TRBV21-1	TRBJ2-3	CASSTRRAGAADTQYF
TRBV5-6	TRBJ2-5	CASSFWHAQETQYF
TRBV9	TRBJ1-1	CASSQRMRDREAFF
TRBV7-9	TRBJ1-5	CASSPADGGAYQPQHF
TRBV19	TRBJ2-5	CASSISLQETQYF
TRBV11-2	TRBJ1-2	CASSLDDSATGKIYGYTF
TRBV5-1	TRBJ2-7	CASSFRQGFKYEQYF
TRBV5-1	TRBJ1-2	CASSLDQGRGYTF
TRBV7-2	TRBJ1-1	CASRGGIMNTEAFF
TRBV3-1/TRBV3-2	TRBJ2-7	CASSQGPGLLAHYEQYF
TRBV19	TRBJ2-7	CASMQEGSQYF
TRBV18	TRBJ1-1	CASSPLDRGRGLVTEAFF
TRBV24-1	TRBJ2-1	CATSDPGQASQFF
TRBV9	TRBJ2-7	CASSVAVSGFEQYF
TRBV20-1	TRBJ2-7	CSASTSATPYEQYF
TRBV28	TRBJ2-3	CASSSEGALTDTQYF
TRBV24-1	TRBJ2-5	CATSDPRLAGGLETQYF
TRBV18	TRBJ1-1	CASSPPGVNTEAFF
TRBV3-1/TRBV3-2	TRBJ1-2	CASSQVRGTYGYTF
TRBV6-2/TRBV6-3	TRBJ1-1	CASSYRGESPEAFF
TRBV7-3	TRBJ1-5	CASSLAPGGGQPQHF
TRBV6-5	TRBJ1-3	CASSHLQGAPGNTIYF
TRBV4-2	TRBJ1-2	CASSQVGAGGLGYTF
TRBV15	TRBJ1-2	CATSTERTGLYGYTF
TRBV18	TRBJ2-7	CASSSRTGGVYEQYF
TRBV7-8	TRBJ1-1	CASSPSPRGQRVNTEAFF
TRBV18	TRBJ2-7	CASSPRGQAVSYEQYF
TRBV27	TRBJ1-2	CASSVQGISGYTF
TRBV4-3	TRBJ1-2	CASSQDSWGTDGYTF
TRBV6-5	TRBJ1-1	CASSYSRGTEAFF
TRBV12-3/TRBV12-4	TRBJ1-2	CASSLDRNYGYTF
TRBV7-2	TRBJ2-7	CASSVSGGAGNEQYF
TRBV10-3	TRBJ2-1	CAIGTSNGDGEQFF